These 4 T cell receptor beta chains originate from one sample sequenced in a study of breast tumors, draining lymph nodes, adjacent tissues. In TCRdb, the multiplex PCR reads were re-called with MiXCR into one record per CDR3 protein. The data contain about 130,000 distinct CDR3 sequences, less than 20% of them singletons. Breast cancer patients provided tissue from their axillary draining lymph nodes. The source material was axillary lymph node tissue. The receptor source for this set is a female donor with breast cancer. Some clones in this sample may be carry-over from other donors' samples.

This clonotype was recorded at least ten times. The chain is built from TRBV7-8 and TRBJ2-3; 9 nucleotides align to TRBD2. Trimming took 7 bases from V and 5 from J; bases not matched to a gene: 13. Germline lookup yields CDR1 SGHVS and CDR2 FQNEAQ. The CDR3 is 16 residues long. The chain's CDR3 is CASTWGSGSDIDTQYF. The CDR3 bases are TGTGCCAGCACTTGGGGTAGCGGGAGCGATATAGATACGCAGTATTTT.

This clonotype was seen only a few times. A clone one base away is much larger, so this may be a read error. V usage is TRBV9 and J usage is TRBJ2-1, with TRBD2 matching over 9 bases. Germline CDR1 is SGDLS and CDR2 is YYNGEE. This CDR3 comprises 16 residues. The V and J ends lost 0 bases and 13 bases, in that order; junction bases with no gene match: 14. CDR3 in amino acids: CASSVAAGGPRREQFF. The CDR3 coding sequence is TGTGCCAGCAGCGTAGCGGCGGGAGGGCCTCGAAGGGAACAGTTCTTC.

The sample holds many counts of this clonotype. J is TRBJ1-4 and V is TRBV14; D uncertain. Germline loops: CDR1 SGHDN, CDR2 FVKESK. Trimming shortened V by 3 bases and J by 2 bases, and 16 bases separated the two germline ends. This CDR3 region has 17 residues. The CDR3 loop is CASSQGYRPSTNEKLFF. In DNA form, the CDR3 reads TGTGCCAGCAGCCAGGGATACCGACCGTCGACTAATGAAAAACTGTTTTTT. Full variable domain (missing parts from reference TRBV14 and TRBJ1-4): EAGVTQFPSHSVIEKGQTVTLRCDPISGHDNLYWYRRVMGKEIKFLLHFVKESKQDESGMPNNRFLAERTGGTYSTLKVQPAELEDSGVYFCASSQGYRPSTNEKLFFGSGTQLSVL.

This clonotype was counted at least ten times. This chain links TRBV6-1 with TRBJ1-5, with D hard to call. V was shortened by 3 bases and J by 7 bases, with 10 bases between the two germline ends. The CDR3 runs 13 residues. Germline V gives CDR1 MNHNS, CDR2 SASEGT. CDR3 nucleotides: TGTGCCAGCAGTGACGGTTATGGCCAGCCCCAGCATTTT. Translation gives CASSDGYGQPQHF.